These 15 T cell receptor beta chains came from one sample sequenced in a study of cytomegalovirus exposure and HLA in healthy donors. The PCR had 60 Vbeta and 13 Jbeta primers. Sequencing was performed with immunoSEQ multiplex PCR; in TCRdb, only in-frame clones are kept and a portion is missing. Its clone listing holds approximately 38,000 clones. Sample: PBMCs. All receptors derive from a human donor in good health.

The chain employs TRBV11-3 and TRBJ1-1, with D possibly TRBD1 on 5 matching bases. The germline V gene has CDR1 SGHNT and CDR2 YENEEA. There are 14 residues in the CDR3. Trimming took 3 bases from V and 0 from J, leaving 8 bases between them. Here the CDR3 reads CASSFGGVNTEAFF. CDR3 nucleotide sequence: TGTGCCAGCAGCTTCGGAGGGGTGAACACTGAAGCTTTCTTT.

The chain couples TRBV19 to TRBJ1-4, with D perhaps matching TRBD1 (5 bases). The V end lost 7 bases, the J end lost 0 bases, and 12 bases lay between the germline ends. The CDR3 consists of 15 residues. The germline CDR1 and CDR2 sequences are LNHDA and SQIVND (reference sequence). The CDR3 protein is CASTLTGTTNEKLFF. The CDR3 DNA reads as TGTGCCAGTACCCTCACAGGAACAACTAATGAAAAACTGTTTTTT. Using reference TRBV19 and TRBJ1-4 for the parts outside the CDR3, the full variable domain is DGGITQSPKYLFRKEGQNVTLSCEQNLNHDAMYWYRQDPGQGLRLIYYSQIVNDFQKGDIAEGYSVSREKKESFPLTVTSAQKNPTAFYLCASTLTGTTNEKLFFGSGTQLSVL.

The V and J genes are TRBV6-5 and TRBJ1-2; tentative D call: TRBD1 (6 bases). The CDR3 loop spans 14 amino acids. Looked up from germline, CDR1 is MNHEY and CDR2 is SVGAGI. V lost 0 bases and J 7 bases, leaving 12 bases between the germline ends. The CDR3 loop reads CASSYSGGRLGYTF. The CDR3 bases are TGTGCCAGCAGTTACTCGGGGGGGCGGCTTGGCTACACCTTC.

The CDR3 loop reads CASSLEGNEQFF. The CDR3 nucleotides read TGTGCCAGCAGCCTGGAGGGAAATGAGCAGTTCTTC. J is TRBJ2-1 and V is TRBV11-2; D possibly corresponds to TRBD2 (6 bases). Trimming took off 5 bases at V and 7 bases at J, with 9 bases between the two ends. The CDR3 runs to 12 residues. Germline loops: CDR1 SGHAT, CDR2 FQNNGV. The full variable domain, in which reference TRBV11-2 and TRBJ2-1 provide the parts outside the CDR3, is EAGVAQSPRYKIIEKRQSVAFWCNPISGHATLYWYQQILGQGPKLLIQFQNNGVVDDSQLPKDRFSAERLKGVDSTLKIQPAKLEDSAVYLCASSLEGNEQFFGPGTRLTVL.

V and J are TRBV6-6 and TRBJ2-3; no reliable D call. Per germline, CDR1 MNHNY and CDR2 SVGAGI (reference sequence). The CDR3 spans 13 residues. Trimming pared 7 bases from V and 1 base from J, leaving 9 bases between. Here the CDR3 reads CASKEGGTDTQYF. The CDR3 DNA is TGTGCCAGCAAGGAAGGAGGCACAGATACGCAGTATTTT.

The V gene is TRBV27, the J gene TRBJ1-1; maybe TRBD1 (5 bases). The CDR3 has 15 residues. V lost 5 bases and J 3 bases, leaving 16 bases between the germline ends. Germline values: CDR1 MNHEY, CDR2 SMNVEV (reference sequence). The CDR3, as DNA: TGTGCCAGCAGTCCGCCGGGGGTTTTATACACTGAAGCTTTCTTT. Protein product: CASSPPGVLYTEAFF.

This chain links TRBV6-1 with TRBJ1-5, with D perhaps matching TRBD1 (6 bases). CDR3 size: 14 residues. Germline CDR1 and CDR2: MNHNS and SASEGT. V shed 7 bases and J shed 0 bases, with 10 bases lying between them. CDR3 sequence: CASTGQYSNQPQHF. DNA for the CDR3: TGTGCCAGCACCGGACAGTATAGCAATCAGCCCCAGCATTTT.

The chain is built from TRBV7-8 and TRBJ1-1; D possibly corresponds to TRBD1 (6 bases). CDR3 length: 13 residues. V lost 5 bases and J lost 1, with 8 bases in between. Looked up from germline, CDR1 is SGHVS and CDR2 is FQNEAQ. The CDR3 here is CASSRGGNTEAFF. CDR3 nucleotides: TGTGCCAGCAGCCGAGGGGGGAACACTGAAGCTTTCTTT.

This sequence joins TRBV30 and TRBJ1-6; 10 bases match TRBD1. Unmatched junction bases numbered 6, after V lost 1 base and J lost 9 bases. Germline-derived CDR1 and CDR2 are GTSNPN and SVGIG (reference sequence). The CDR3 has 15 residues. The CDR3 DNA follows: TGTGCCTGGAGTGACCTCGACAGGGGGCGTTCACCCCTCCACTTT. Protein product: CAWSDLDRGRSPLHF.

V usage is TRBV5-1 and J usage is TRBJ2-7, with D maybe TRBD1 (5 bases). The germline gives CDR1 SGHRS, CDR2 YFSETQ. CDR3 length: 15 residues. V dropped 0 bases and J dropped 6 bases, with 16 bases sitting between them. This CDR3 reads CASSLGQGWLVEQYF. CDR3 in DNA: TGCGCCAGCAGCTTGGGTCAGGGCTGGTTGGTCGAGCAGTACTTC.

The CDR3 DNA sequence: TGCGCCAGCAGCCCCCGAACAATGAACACCGGGGAGCTGTTTTTT. Protein sequence: CASSPRTMNTGELFF. V gene TRBV5-1 combines with J gene TRBJ2-2; D is unresolved. V lost 4 bases and J 1 base, leaving 11 bases between the germline ends. The CDR3 loop spans 15 amino acids. Germline values: CDR1 SGHRS, CDR2 YFSETQ. Full variable domain (remainder filled in from reference TRBV5-1 and TRBJ2-2): KAGVTQTPRYLIKTRGQQVTLSCSPISGHRSVSWYQQTPGQGLQFLFEYFSETQRNKGNFPGRFSGRQFSNSRSEMNVSTLELGDSALYLCASSPRTMNTGELFFGEGSRLTVL.

This chain joins TRBV6-6 and TRBJ2-7; 9 bases align to TRBD2. CDR1 is MNHNY, CDR2 SVGAGI, per germline (reference sequence). The CDR3 has 14 residues. V dropped 6 bases and J dropped 3; count of bases not matched to a gene: 6. The CDR3: CASRTGTSSYEQYF. The CDR3 nucleotides read TGTGCCAGCAGGACCGGGACTAGCAGCTACGAGCAGTACTTC.

The genes are TRBV10-1 and TRBJ1-1; no clear D gene. The CDR3 sequence is 12 residues long. Deletions cut 6 bases from V and 2 bases from J, with 7 bases between. The germline gives CDR1 WNHNN, CDR2 SYGVQD (reference sequence). The CDR3 nucleotides are TGCGCCAGCAGCCATTCAAACACTGAAGCTTTCTTT. Its translation is CASSHSNTEAFF.

The chain employs TRBV5-5 and TRBJ2-2; tentative D call: TRBD1 (6 bases). CDR3 length equals 13 residues. V was shortened by 4 bases and J by 3 bases, with 7 bases between the two germline ends. Per the germline V gene, CDR1 is SGHKS and CDR2 is YYEKEE (reference sequence). CDR3 residues: CASSHRDTGELFF. CDR3 sequence (DNA): TGTGCCAGCAGCCACAGGGACACCGGGGAGCTGTTTTTT.

The CDR3 is CASGGTILDGYTF. CDR3 bases: TGTGCCAGCGGCGGGACTATCTTGGATGGCTACACCTTC. This chain joins TRBV5-4 and TRBJ1-2, with D possibly TRBD1 on 5 matching bases. V gave up 7 bases and J gave up 6 bases, with 16 bases separating them. The CDR3 is made up of 13 amino acids. Germline V gene data show CDR1 as SGHNT and CDR2 as YYREEE (reference sequence).